A single sample gave rise to the 26 T cell receptor beta chains below, sequenced in a study of blood T cell repertoires in COVID-19. TCRdb keeps only in-frame clones here, not all; method: immunoSEQ multiplex PCR. This sample has about 180,000 clones, with approximately 82% found just once. The sample consisted of PBMCs or T cells enriched from blood (not recorded which). The receptor set was obtained from a man aged 55 to 70 who had recovered from COVID-19.

V and J are TRBV5-1 and TRBJ2-2; weak D call: TRBD1 (6 bases). Trimming cost V 4 bases and J 3 bases, with 13 bases left between them. The CDR3 has 15 amino acids. Germline V gives CDR1 SGHRS, CDR2 YFSETQ. The CDR3 DNA reads TGCGCCAGCAGCGGGGACACGATGGACACCGGGGAGCTGTTTTTT. Its protein product is CASSGDTMDTGELFF.

V is TRBV7-2 and J is TRBJ2-3; D is unresolved. Trimming took off 1 base at V and 2 bases at J, with 22 bases between the two ends. The CDR3 totals 19 residues. Germline values: CDR1 SGHTA, CDR2 FQGNSA. CDR3 region: CASSLEQTRRATPTDTQYF. DNA of the CDR3: TGTGCCAGCAGCTTAGAGCAAACCCGGAGAGCAACGCCCACAGATACGCAGTATTTT.

As DNA, the CDR3 is TGCAGCGTTGAGCGGACAGGGGCCCCAGAGACCCAGTACTTC. Translated, it gives CSVERTGAPETQYF. The genes are TRBV29-1 and TRBJ2-5, with 9 bases lining up with TRBD1. This CDR3 contains 14 residues. CDR1 is SQVTM and CDR2 is ANQGSEA in the germline V gene. J lost 4 bases, V lost 3 bases, and 6 bases had no gene match.

The chain has TRBV9 and TRBJ2-3; 9 positions agree with TRBD2. Trimming at V came to 4 bases and at J to 5 bases, leaving 8 bases not matched to a gene. CDR1 is SGDLS and CDR2 is YYNGEE in the germline V gene. This CDR3 has 15 residues. In DNA form, the CDR3 reads TGTGCCAGCAGCCCCCACGTAGCGGGAGAAGATACGCAGTATTTT. It codes for CASSPHVAGEDTQYF. Looking up the rest from reference TRBV9 and TRBJ2-3 gives the full variable domain: DSGVTQTPKHLITATGQRVTLRCSPRSGDLSVYWYQQSLDQGLQFLIQYYNGEERAKGNILERFSAQQFPDLHSELNLSSLELGDSALYFCASSPHVAGEDTQYFGPGTRLTVL.

The chain uses TRBV27 and TRBJ1-2; D might be TRBD1 (5 bases). This CDR3 has 15 amino acids. Trimming left V 3 bases short and J 2 bases short, with 13 bases between. CDR1 and CDR2 from the germline V gene are MNHEY and SMNVEV (reference sequence). DNA for the CDR3: TGTGCCAGCAGTTTGTGGGGGGGGAAAAACTATGGCTACACCTTC. It specifies CASSLWGGKNYGYTF.

This clone showed up just a few times. The rearrangement uses TRBV6-5 and TRBJ2-7, with TRBD2 matching over 9 bases. J lost 2 bases, V lost 6 bases, and 8 bases had no gene match. The CDR3 length is 15 residues. The germline CDR1 and CDR2 sequences are MNHEY and SVGAGI. CDR3 region: CASSLGLASTYEQYF. CDR3 DNA: TGTGCCAGCAGCCTTGGACTAGCGAGCACCTACGAGCAGTACTTC.

The V gene is TRBV5-6, the J gene TRBJ2-7; 7 nucleotides match TRBD1. Germline V gives CDR1 SGHDT, CDR2 YYEEEE. The V segment lost 4 bases and the J segment 1 base; nucleotides outside the gene matches: 14. There are 17 residues in the CDR3. In DNA, the CDR3 is TGTGCCAGCAGCCCCTTAGGGGGCTTGCACAGGTCCTACGAGCAGTACTTC. Protein: CASSPLGGLHRSYEQYF.

The J gene is TRBJ1-4, the V gene TRBV19, with 8 bases lining up with TRBD1. The CDR3 covers 14 residues. Germline assignment: CDR1 LNHDA and CDR2 SQIVND (reference sequence). The J segment lost 3 bases and the V segment lost 4 bases, leaving 1 base of the junction unmatched. The CDR3 bases are TGTGCCAGTAGTACAGGGGGCTCTAATGAAAAACTGTTTTTT. Amino acids: CASSTGGSNEKLFF.

The chain joins TRBV4-1 to TRBJ2-5, with D maybe TRBD2 (5 bases). Germline V lookup: CDR1 MGHRA, CDR2 YSYEKL. CDR3 length equals 14 residues. V dropped 3 bases and J dropped 0 bases, with 8 bases sitting between them. The CDR3 DNA follows: TGCGCCAGCAGCCATGGGGAGTACCAAGAGACCCAGTACTTC. Residues: CASSHGEYQETQYF.

This chain joins TRBV19 and TRBJ2-3; no firm D call. Germline V CDR1 and CDR2: LNHDA, SQIVND (reference sequence). Trimming removed 5 bases at V and 3 bases at J, with 15 bases between. The CDR3 runs 15 residues. The CDR3 spells CASSSSPFGTDTQYF. The DNA of the CDR3 is TGTGCCAGTAGTTCGTCACCCTTCGGGACAGATACGCAGTATTTT. Based on the CDR3 plus reference TRBV19 and TRBJ2-3, the full variable domain is DGGITQSPKYLFRKEGQNVTLSCEQNLNHDAMYWYRQDPGQGLRLIYYSQIVNDFQKGDIAEGYSVSREKKESFPLTVTSAQKNPTAFYLCASSSSPFGTDTQYFGPGTRLTVL.

This chain joins TRBV5-5 and TRBJ1-2, with D maybe TRBD1 (6 bases). The CDR3 loop spans 19 amino acids. Germline-derived CDR1 and CDR2 are SGHKS and YYEKEE (reference sequence). V gave up 4 bases and J gave up 0 bases, with 25 bases separating them. Here the CDR3 DNA reads TGTGCCAGCAGCCAGACGTCTGGGGGCGCCTTTTCAGCTAACTATGGCTACACCTTC. The encoded protein is CASSQTSGGAFSANYGYTF.

The DNA of the CDR3 is TGTGCCAGCAGTCGCTCCTCGACAGGGGCCTATGGCTACACCTTC. This encodes CASSRSSTGAYGYTF. The chain uses TRBV6-5 and TRBJ1-2; TRBD1 agrees at 8 bases. CDR3 length: 15 residues. V shed 5 bases, J shed 4 bases, and the junction held 9 bases outside the gene matches. Germline CDR1 is MNHEY and CDR2 is SVGAGI.

The rearrangement links TRBV6-1 to TRBJ1-4; D is uncertain. The germline V gene encodes CDR1 MNHNS and CDR2 SASEGT. The CDR3 is 15 amino acids. V dropped 1 base and J dropped 8 bases, with 14 bases sitting between them. The CDR3 sequence: CASSEGWAGGEKLFF. CDR3 bases: TGTGCCAGCAGTGAAGGGTGGGCAGGTGGGGAAAAACTGTTTTTT.

The genes are TRBV20-1 and TRBJ2-1; possibly TRBD2 for D (7 bases). V shed 3 bases and J shed 0 bases, with 15 bases lying between them. Germline V lookup: CDR1 DFQATT, CDR2 SNEGSKA (reference sequence). This CDR3 contains 16 residues. CDR3 nucleotide sequence: TGCAGTGCTAGTTCTCCCCGGGGGGCCTCCTACAATGAGCAGTTCTTC. It translates to CSASSPRGASYNEQFF.

This clone was found a few times. The rearrangement uses TRBV11-3 and TRBJ2-3, with 9 bases identical to TRBD1. The V gene end was trimmed by 4 bases and the J gene end by 3 bases; junction bases not matched to a gene: 5. Germline-derived CDR1 and CDR2 are SGHNT and YENEEA. The CDR3 sequence is 15 residues long. CDR3 loop: CASSSRTGATDTQYF. CDR3 DNA: TGTGCCAGCAGCTCCCGGACAGGGGCGACAGATACGCAGTATTTT.

The V and J genes are TRBV19 and TRBJ2-5; D gene ambiguous. This CDR3 has 13 amino acids. The V end was cut by 3 bases, the J end by 3 bases, with 8 bases between. CDR1 is LNHDA, CDR2 SQIVND, per germline (reference sequence). The DNA for the CDR3 is TGTGCCAGTAGTATTATCGCGGAAGAGACCCAGTACTTC. Translation gives CASSIIAEETQYF.

The V gene is TRBV5-1, the J gene TRBJ2-1; D may be TRBD1 (5 bases). The CDR3 extends over 12 amino acids. Germline loops: CDR1 SGHRS, CDR2 YFSETQ. The V end was cut by 5 bases, the J end by 10 bases, with 13 bases between. The CDR3 bases are TGCGCCAGCAGAGATGCAGGGTGGGAGCAGTTCTTC. It specifies CASRDAGWEQFF. The full variable domain, in which reference TRBV5-1 and TRBJ2-1 provide the parts outside the CDR3, is KAGVTQTPRYLIKTRGQQVTLSCSPISGHRSVSWYQQTPGQGLQFLFEYFSETQRNKGNFPGRFSGRQFSNSRSEMNVSTLELGDSALYLCASRDAGWEQFFGPGTRLTVL.

This clone was detected once. This chain links TRBV6-5 with TRBJ2-5, with D perhaps TRBD2 (6 bases). V lost 6 bases, J lost 0 bases, and 14 bases lay in between. The CDR3 covers 15 residues. The germline gives CDR1 MNHEY, CDR2 SVGAGI. The CDR3, as DNA: TGTGCCAGCAGGTCTGTTCAGCGGGACCAAGAGACCCAGTACTTC. As protein: CASRSVQRDQETQYF.

This chain uses TRBV30 with TRBJ1-2, with D perhaps TRBD1 (6 bases). This CDR3 contains 14 residues. Between the trimmed V and J ends, which lost 6 bases and 2 bases, there was a span of 16 bases. Germline V gives CDR1 GTSNPN, CDR2 SVGIG (reference sequence). CDR3 protein: CACEGGPANYGYTF. The CDR3 DNA sequence: TGTGCCTGTGAAGGGGGACCCGCCAACTATGGCTACACCTTC.

The V call is TRBV7-3, the J call TRBJ2-5; D unclear. Trimming took off 2 bases at V and 3 bases at J, with 13 bases between the two ends. Germline V CDR1 and CDR2: SGHTA, FQGTGA. CDR3 size: 15 residues. The CDR3 loop reads CASSLLGLGEETQYF. CDR3 DNA: TGTGCCAGCAGCTTATTGGGTTTAGGAGAAGAGACCCAGTACTTC. The full variable domain, rest sourced from reference TRBV7-3 and TRBJ2-5, is GAGVSQTPSNKVTEKGKYVELRCDPISGHTALYWYRQSLGQGPEFLIYFQGTGAADDSGLPNDRFFAVRPEGSVSTLKIQRTERGDSAVYLCASSLLGLGEETQYFGPGTRLLVL.

CDR3 DNA: TGTGCCAGCAGCGGCACAGGGGTTGCTGGAAACACCATATATTTT. Translated, it gives CASSGTGVAGNTIYF. The chain uses TRBV9 and TRBJ1-3, with TRBD1 identical over 7 bases. Per germline, CDR1 SGDLS and CDR2 YYNGEE. The V gene end was trimmed by 3 bases and the J gene end by 2 bases; junction bases not matched to a gene: 5. The CDR3 runs 15 residues.

The chain links TRBV7-9 to TRBJ2-4, with 7 bases matching TRBD1. J lost 2 bases, V lost 4 bases, and 8 bases had no gene match. Germline V gene lookup returns CDR1 SEHNR and CDR2 FQNEAQ (reference sequence). CDR3 length: 16 amino acids. CDR3 sequence reads: CASSSTGPITKNIQYF. The CDR3 nucleotides are TGTGCCAGCAGCTCGACAGGGCCCATCACCAAAAACATTCAGTACTTC.

The V call is TRBV24-1, the J call TRBJ1-5; D is possibly TRBD1 (5 bases). The CDR3 totals 14 residues. Trimming left V 12 bases short and J 0 bases short, with 14 bases between. The germline V gene has CDR1 KGHDR and CDR2 SFDVKD. Here the CDR3 DNA reads TGTGCCCCACGGGAGGGGTATAGCAATCAGCCCCAGCATTTT. Protein: CAPREGYSNQPQHF.

This clone came up a few times. The chain has TRBV30 and TRBJ2-1; maybe TRBD2 (6 bases). Germline V gives CDR1 GTSNPN, CDR2 SVGIG (reference sequence). The CDR3 sequence is 15 residues long. The V end was cut by 8 bases, the J end by 0 bases, with 17 bases between. The CDR3 nucleotides are TGTGCCAGTAAAGCTGGGAGGAGCTCCTACAATGAGCAGTTCTTC. Amino acid sequence: CASKAGRSSYNEQFF.

This clone has only one observation. The chain recombines TRBV5-6 with TRBJ1-4; no definite D call. The length of the CDR3 is 15 residues. Germline assignment: CDR1 SGHDT and CDR2 YYEEEE. Trimming cost V 0 bases and J 4 bases, with 10 bases left between them. The CDR3 DNA is TGTGCCAGCAGCTTGGGGCCTTACCTTAATGAAAAACTGTTTTTT. Translation gives CASSLGPYLNEKLFF.

The V call is TRBV2, the J call TRBJ2-1; 8 bases are a match to TRBD2. V lost 3 bases to trimming and J lost 4 bases; unmatched junction nucleotides: 5. The CDR3 is made up of 15 amino acids. The germline CDR1 and CDR2 sequences are SNHLY and FYNNEI. This CDR3 reads CASSDSGASYNEQFF. CDR3 coding DNA: TGTGCCAGCAGTGATAGCGGGGCTTCATACAATGAGCAGTTCTTC.